This TCR beta chain appears in the sequencing data of a study of CD8 T cells in Susac syndrome. Study information: Treatment at blood withdrawal was none, corticosteroids, or intravenous immunoglobulin alone in Susac syndrome patients.

The CDR3 totals 13 residues. V lost 4 bases to trimming and J lost 2 bases, with 11 bases between them. Germline V CDR1 and CDR2: SQVTM, ANQGSEA. Comments on this clonotype: No antigen is known for it.

With random hexamers, reverse transcription was performed on about 0.5 to 1 ug of RNA. TCR beta CDR3 was amplified by immunoSEQ multiplex PCR. This amplification extended across 54 Vbeta and 13 Jbeta segments. Via MiXCR, TCRdb re-called the immunoSEQ multiplex PCR reads, giving one row per CDR3 protein. Here the sample spans about 150,000 distinct CDR3 sequences, roughly 95% being singletons. Study-wide results and caveats: In Susac patients, clonal expansion was not detected in CD4+ cells.

The material sequenced was CD4+ T cells from PBMCs. The sequence came from a human donor with Susac syndrome. The chain has TRBV29-1 and TRBJ1-2; D call uncertain. The CDR3, as DNA: TGCAGCGTTGGGGGTACCGGGAACTATGGCTACACCTTC. This translates into CSVGGTGNYGYTF.